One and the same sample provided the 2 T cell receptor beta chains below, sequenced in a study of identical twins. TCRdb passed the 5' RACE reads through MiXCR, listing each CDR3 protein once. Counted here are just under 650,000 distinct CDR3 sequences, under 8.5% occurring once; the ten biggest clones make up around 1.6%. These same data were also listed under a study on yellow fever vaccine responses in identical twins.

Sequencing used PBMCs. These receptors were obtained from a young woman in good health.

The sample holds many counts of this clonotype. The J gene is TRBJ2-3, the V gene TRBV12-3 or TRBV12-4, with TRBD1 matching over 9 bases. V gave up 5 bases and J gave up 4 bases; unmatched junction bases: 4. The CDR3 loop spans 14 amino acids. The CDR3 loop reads CASSIRQGADTQYF. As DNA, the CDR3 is TGTGCCAGCAGTATAAGACAGGGGGCAGATACGCAGTATTTT.

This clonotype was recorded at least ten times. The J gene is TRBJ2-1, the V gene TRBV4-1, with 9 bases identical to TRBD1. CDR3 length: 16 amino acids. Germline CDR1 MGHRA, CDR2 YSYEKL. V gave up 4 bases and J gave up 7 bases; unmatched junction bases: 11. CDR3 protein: CASSPLKDRGWNEQFF. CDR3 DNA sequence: TGCGCCAGCAGCCCTCTTAAGGACAGGGGTTGGAATGAGCAGTTCTTC.